This is a list of T cell receptor beta chains from one sample in a study of T cells after yellow fever vaccination. TCRdb redid the calling of the 5' RACE reads with MiXCR, one entry per CDR3 protein. This repertoire shows 500,000 to 700,000 distinct CDR3 sequences, around 21% found once; its top ten account for 14%. Sequencing used PBMCs, obtained 15 days after the yellow fever booster vaccination. These TCRs come from a man aged 30-40 years who received the YFV17D yellow fever vaccine. Each CDR3 is given without its conserved first and last residue. Fields, in order: V gene, CDR3 protein.

>TRBV11-2
ASSLDQPDTQY
>TRBV24-1
ATSDPTSGRRNEQF
>TRBV5-4
ASSFPTSGRDGNELF
>TRBV5-1
ASRDSRNNEQF
>TRBV7-6
ASGGFTNQETQY
>TRBV21-1
ASSKRRGRRPYGYT
>TRBV7-2
ASSLKATGELF
>TRBV6-2/TRBV6-3
AGHGAGGPDTQY
>TRBV12-3/TRBV12-4
ASSGGLSSYEQY
>TRBV29-1
SVLFREQY
>TRBV12-3/TRBV12-4
ASSLTAGPSETQY
>TRBV7-2
ASRVGQGGNEQF
>TRBV15
ATSRASPGQGTEQY
>TRBV29-1
SVGDSSNTEAF
>TRBV7-2
ASSPTRGSNEKLF
>TRBV20-1
SARDRVNEQY
>TRBV28
ASSQAGGTVEQY
>TRBV12-3/TRBV12-4
ASSPHGRNTGELF
>TRBV5-1
ASSLLATSGRETQY
>TRBV7-2
ASSAQGSFNSPLH
>TRBV12-3/TRBV12-4
AVGGLAFYNEQF
>TRBV20-1
SARDLTRARDEQY
>TRBV20-1
SAELTGDEQF